This T cell receptor (beta chain) came from a study of type 1 regulatory T cells. Study-level information: T-allo10 is an in vitro-generated, Tr1-enriched CD4 T cell product specific for alloantigen.

Using its own MiXCR run on the reads, TCRdb lists one record per CDR3 protein. The table includes 80,000 to 100,000 distinct CDR3 sequences, about 28% detected once. This CDR3 has 14 residues. V gave up 0 bases and J gave up 8 bases, with 13 bases separating them. CDR1 GTSNPN and CDR2 SVGIG come from the germline V gene (reference sequence). The rearrangement joins TRBV30 to TRBJ1-4; D is ambiguous. This clonotype was sampled from a human donor in good health. The specimen sequenced was CD4+ T cells, either the whole sample or a sorted fraction (not recorded which). The CDR3 sequence is CAWSVALYGEKLFF. The CDR3 coding sequence is TGTGCCTGGAGTGTGGCCCTTTATGGGGAAAAACTGTTTTTT.